This TCR beta chain was identified during a study of blood T cell repertoires in COVID-19. Study details: The study drew acute and convalescent COVID-19 samples from the United States, Italy and Spain. Sources were T cells, B-cell-depleted T cells, or PBMCs; the material itself was cDNA or gDNA.

In the original analysis: Amplification of reference gene primers was used by the study to estimate nucleated cell counts. This table comes from immunoSEQ multiplex PCR, and its TCRdb copy is limited to in-frame clones, with some not included. V and J calls and clone size follow that table, whereas D and trimming were derived from the DNA. The sample lists approximately 180,000 clones, 75% to 90% seen once, with approximately 11% in the top ten. Trimming stripped 4 bases from V and 9 bases from J, with 13 bases between. CDR3 length: 12 residues. Germline V gene lookup returns CDR1 SGHNT and CDR2 YYREEE (reference sequence).

The rearrangement uses TRBV5-4 and TRBJ2-5, with a tentative D call TRBD2 (6 bases). The sequenced material came from peripheral blood. This receptor was identified in a human donor with active or convalescent COVID-19. The donor label of this sample is uncertain. The CDR3 loop reads CASSLGWGAQYF. The CDR3, as DNA: TGTGCCAGCAGCCTTGGATGGGGGGCCCAGTACTTC.